This TCR beta chain was retrieved from a study of cytomegalovirus exposure and HLA in healthy donors. Study-wide results and limits: Some V segments, TRBV6-2 and TRBV6-3 among them, were indistinguishable and were therefore excluded. Per published accounts, TCR beta sequences correctly predicted the HLA-A and HLA-B alleles of most subjects. Per a prior analysis, the majority of TCR beta V segments were productive roughly 87% or roughly 30% of the time.

On this clone itself: The antigen is undetermined.

From germline, CDR1 is SGHNT and CDR2 YYREEE (reference sequence). CDR3 size: 15 residues. The V segment lost 3 bases and the J segment 2 bases; nucleotides outside the gene matches: 4. PCR involved 60 Vbeta and 13 Jbeta primers. Method: immunoSEQ multiplex PCR; TCRdb's copy keeps in-frame clones and lacks some. This repertoire shows some 150,000 clones, roughly 80% found once; its top ten account for 9.5% to 10%. The clonotype comes from a man aged 18 to 35 in good health and CMV-seropositive. The specimen sequenced was PBMCs. The V gene is TRBV5-4, the J gene TRBJ2-7; 11 bases line up with TRBD2. The CDR3 coding sequence is TGTGCCAGCAGCTCAGGACTAGCGGGCGCCTACGAGCAGTACTTC. Translation gives CASSSGLAGAYEQYF.